This T cell receptor (beta chain) was sequenced during a study of T cell responses to AZD1222 COVID-19 vaccine. Clones were sequenced by immunoSEQ multiplex PCR, and TCRdb holds only the in-frame ones, with some missing. The repertoire holds some 130,000 clones, with around nine tenths as singletons. The V gene's germline CDR1 is SGHRS and CDR2 YFSETQ. The CDR3 covers 15 residues. Trimming cost V 4 bases and J 1 base, with 14 bases left between them. Study-wide results and limits: Close to half of spike-specific TCRs reportedly recognize unmutated variant regions. Increased Spike-specific TCR breadth and depth were observed after two AZD1222 doses.

Note on this clone: The antigen is not known.

This sequence joins TRBV5-1 and TRBJ1-1; no clear D. Sequenced here: peripheral blood, sampled on day 0 of AZD1222 vaccination. The source of this sequence is an adult in good health. The CDR3 DNA follows: TGCGCCAGCAGCCCGATCGGCCGGGAGAACACTGAAGCTTTCTTT. Its translation: CASSPIGRENTEAFF.